Listed below are T cell receptor beta chains from one sample, sequenced in a study of blood T cell repertoires in COVID-19. TCRdb keeps only in-frame clones here, not all; method: immunoSEQ multiplex PCR. Of about 120,000 clones listed, approximately 87% are singletons. Sequencing was performed on peripheral blood. All receptors come from a man aged 30 to 39 with acute or convalescent COVID-19. The CDR3 runs from the conserved cysteine through the conserved F or W. Each record gives: CDR3 protein, D gene, CDR3 length, V gene. The D gene is left open where the match is weak.

CDR3: CASSPGQALDGYTF
D: TRBD1
length: 14
V: TRBV5-1

CDR3: CATSPTEGTDTQYF
D: NA
length: 14
V: TRBV24-1

CDR3: CASSLDNRVDEQYF
D: NA
length: 14
V: TRBV11-2

CDR3: CASSLGGQGVYGYTF
D: NA
length: 15
V: TRBV7-8

CDR3: CASSLQREQPQHF
D: NA
length: 13
V: TRBV12-3/TRBV12-4

CDR3: CASSRYWDSSGNTIYF
D: TRBD1
length: 16
V: TRBV3-1/TRBV3-2

CDR3: CASSLTGASTDTQYF
D: TRBD1
length: 15
V: TRBV6-5

CDR3: CAWSDRSRNTGELFF
D: NA
length: 15
V: TRBV30

CDR3: CASSAGQSTDTQYF
D: NA
length: 14
V: TRBV19

CDR3: CASSGPLGRVNTEAFF
D: NA
length: 16
V: TRBV6-1

CDR3: CASSLTSGGDKQFF
D: TRBD2
length: 14
V: TRBV27

CDR3: CASSQGSSGKPIYEQYF
D: TRBD2
length: 17
V: TRBV3-1/TRBV3-2

CDR3: CASRDRGTYEQYF
D: TRBD1
length: 13
V: TRBV6-5

CDR3: CASSQGVNSGNTIYF
D: NA
length: 15
V: TRBV3-1/TRBV3-2

CDR3: CASSYHNLGQGPEAFF
D: TRBD1
length: 16
V: TRBV6-2/TRBV6-3

CDR3: CASSLVPSGGAGNTGELFF
D: TRBD2
length: 19
V: TRBV7-6

CDR3: CSAKTGTMNTEAFF
D: TRBD1
length: 14
V: TRBV29-1

CDR3: CASSVPLAGRTDTQYF
D: TRBD2
length: 16
V: TRBV9

CDR3: CASSWTGGMNTEAFF
D: TRBD1
length: 15
V: TRBV7-6

CDR3: CASSLVGTGMNTEAFF
D: TRBD1
length: 16
V: TRBV5-6

CDR3: CASSGGDPGANVLTF
D: NA
length: 15
V: TRBV5-1

CDR3: CASRERGGTDTQYF
D: TRBD2
length: 14
V: TRBV19

CDR3: CASSQDNSPGMNTEAFF
D: NA
length: 17
V: TRBV3-1/TRBV3-2